This TCR beta chain was identified during a study of technical replicates of blood from a handful of donors. This clone appeared once. Sequencing was performed with immunoSEQ multiplex PCR; in TCRdb, only in-frame clones are kept and a portion is missing. The data contain approximately 75,000 clones, 97% of them seen just once; the ten biggest clones take up 0.25% to 0.3%. This TCR came from a human donor in good health. The sequenced sample consisted of T cells isolated from PBMCs.

The CDR3 is CASSLGGKAEAFF. The CDR3 coding sequence is TGTGCCAGCAGTTTAGGAGGGAAGGCCGAAGCTTTCTTT. V is TRBV28 and J is TRBJ1-1; unclear D gene. The CDR3 sequence is 13 residues long. Germline V gene lookup returns CDR1 MDHEN and CDR2 SYDVKM. V gave up 2 bases and J gave up 8 bases, with 12 bases separating them.